This T cell receptor beta chain was identified during a study of T cell clonality in common variable immunodeficiency. This CDR3 region has 15 residues. Germline CDR1 and CDR2: SEHNR and FQNEAQ (reference sequence). V gave up 6 bases and J gave up 1 base, with 15 bases separating them. This clone was seen more than once but under ten times. The CDR3 end falls 3 residues outside the read, so it is completed with the germline J gene. The protocol was immunoSEQ multiplex PCR, while the TCRdb copy is restricted to in-frame clones and leaves out a portion. Recorded here are some 32,000 clones, none singletons.

Sequencing input: peripheral blood mononuclear cells. This TCR was recovered from a person between 18 and 69 years old in good health. This chain links TRBV7-9 with TRBJ1-1, with D tentatively TRBD1 (5 bases). The sequenced part of the CDR3 DNA is TGTGCCAGCAGGAGATCTTTGGGGCAGAACACTGAA. It encodes CASRRSLGQNTE. The entire CDR3 reads CASRRSLGQNTEAFF.